This T cell receptor beta chain was identified during a study of shared clonotypes between healthy human individuals. An even split of each subset's genomic DNA across several immunoSEQ plates was performed. Produced via immunoSEQ multiplex PCR; TCRdb's table is partial and in-frame only. This table holds a few hundred thousand clones, around 74% found once. Worth noting for this clone: Its antigen is as yet unknown.

Overall study findings and caveats: Non-shared clonotypes had lower generation probabilities than those shared by all four donors.

This receptor was identified in a man under 40 in good health. The specimen was memory CD4+ T cells sorted from blood. Sample subset: CD45RA-negative fraction.

The CDR3 nucleotides are TGTGCCAGCAGTTGGGTAGCGGTGGGCACGGGAGAGCAGTACTTC. This gives the protein CASSWVAVGTGEQYF. V is TRBV28 and J is TRBJ2-7; a weak D match, TRBD2 (6 bases). V lost 4 bases to trimming and J lost 7 bases, with 20 bases between them. The CDR3 runs 15 residues. Germline values: CDR1 MDHEN, CDR2 SYDVKM.